The rows below give T cell receptor beta chains drawn from one sample of a study of blood T cell repertoires in COVID-19. Produced via immunoSEQ multiplex PCR; TCRdb's table is partial and in-frame only. The top ten hold 6.5% to 9% of the sample, which has approximately 170,000 clones, roughly 80% seen once. The sample taken for sequencing was peripheral blood. The origin of the receptors is a woman of 80 years or more with COVID-19, enrolled during active disease. Both conserved end residues are part of each CDR3. A D gene is named only where the DNA matches it firmly. Clone sizes are given selectively: once, few, many, or a class where the clone is expanded.

d_call: NA; v_call: TRBV5-1; clone_size: NA; j_call: TRBJ1-4; cdr3_length: 15; cdr3_nt: TGCGCCAGCAGCTGGACAGCCGGGCGAGGTGAAAAACTGTTTTTT; cdr3_aa: CASSWTAGRGEKLFF
d_call: NA; v_call: TRBV5-1; clone_size: NA; j_call: TRBJ2-3; cdr3_length: 12; cdr3_nt: TGCGCCAGCAGCTCTACTTACGATACGCAGTATTTT; cdr3_aa: CASSSTYDTQYF
d_call: TRBD2; v_call: TRBV7-2; clone_size: NA; j_call: TRBJ2-7; cdr3_length: 15; cdr3_nt: TGTGCCAGCAGCTTAGGACTAGCGGGGACCTACGAGCAGTACTTC; cdr3_aa: CASSLGLAGTYEQYF
d_call: NA; v_call: TRBV18; clone_size: NA; j_call: TRBJ2-7; cdr3_length: 16; cdr3_nt: TGTGCCAGCTCCTCACCGCAGGGGCGAAGCTCCTACGAGCAGTACTTC; cdr3_aa: CASSSPQGRSSYEQYF
d_call: TRBD2; v_call: TRBV19; clone_size: few; j_call: TRBJ2-3; cdr3_length: 15; cdr3_nt: TGTGCCAGTAGTAACCTAGCGGGGTCAATAGATACGCAGTATTTT; cdr3_aa: CASSNLAGSIDTQYF
d_call: NA; v_call: TRBV18; clone_size: once; j_call: TRBJ2-1; cdr3_length: 15; cdr3_nt: TGTGCCAGCTCACCCGGGCAGGGAGGAAATAATGAGCAGTTCTTC; cdr3_aa: CASSPGQGGNNEQFF
d_call: TRBD2; v_call: TRBV7-6; clone_size: NA; j_call: TRBJ2-1; cdr3_length: 16; cdr3_nt: TGTGCCAGCAGCCCCGCGCTACTAGCGGGGCTCAATGAGCAGTTCTTC; cdr3_aa: CASSPALLAGLNEQFF
d_call: NA; v_call: TRBV2; clone_size: once; j_call: TRBJ2-7; cdr3_length: 14; cdr3_nt: TGTGCCAGCAGTGACCAGGGCAACTCCTACGAGCAGTACTTC; cdr3_aa: CASSDQGNSYEQYF
d_call: NA; v_call: TRBV19; clone_size: NA; j_call: TRBJ2-1; cdr3_length: 13; cdr3_nt: TGTGCCAGTAGTCCCACGGGGACAAATGAGCAGTTCTTC; cdr3_aa: CASSPTGTNEQFF
d_call: NA; v_call: TRBV4-1; clone_size: few; j_call: TRBJ1-3; cdr3_length: 19; cdr3_nt: TGCGCCAGCAGCCAAGCGGGGGGCAGGGTAAAGAGCTCTGGAAACACCATATATTTT; cdr3_aa: CASSQAGGRVKSSGNTIYF
d_call: TRBD1; v_call: TRBV5-1; clone_size: NA; j_call: TRBJ2-3; cdr3_length: 14; cdr3_nt: TGCGCCAGCAGCCCGGGACAGGCCACAGATACGCAGTATTTT; cdr3_aa: CASSPGQATDTQYF
d_call: NA; v_call: TRBV19; clone_size: NA; j_call: TRBJ2-2; cdr3_length: 14; cdr3_nt: TGTGCCAGTATCCCACAGGCGAACACCGGGGAGCTGTTTTTT; cdr3_aa: CASIPQANTGELFF
d_call: TRBD1; v_call: TRBV6-6; clone_size: once; j_call: TRBJ1-1; cdr3_length: 17; cdr3_nt: TGTGCCAGCAGTCGCTCGGGACAGCATTACATGAACACTGAAGCTTTCTTT; cdr3_aa: CASSRSGQHYMNTEAFF
d_call: NA; v_call: TRBV5-1; clone_size: medium-sized; j_call: TRBJ1-1; cdr3_length: 13; cdr3_nt: TGCGCCAGCAGTGAGCTATTGAACACTGAAGCTTTCTTT; cdr3_aa: CASSELLNTEAFF
d_call: TRBD2; v_call: TRBV7-2; clone_size: NA; j_call: TRBJ2-2; cdr3_length: 15; cdr3_nt: TGTGCTTCCCGGGCTAGCGGGGTGAACACCGGGGAGCTGTTTTTT; cdr3_aa: CASRASGVNTGELFF
d_call: NA; v_call: TRBV5-1; clone_size: NA; j_call: TRBJ1-1; cdr3_length: 16; cdr3_nt: TGCGCCAGCAGCTTGGGAGGCGGCAGCCGGGGCACTGAAGCTTTCTTT; cdr3_aa: CASSLGGGSRGTEAFF
d_call: TRBD1; v_call: TRBV7-3; clone_size: NA; j_call: TRBJ2-4; cdr3_length: 18; cdr3_nt: TGTGCCAGCAGCCCCGCCGGACGGACAGGGAGTGGGATGGACATTCAGTACTTC; cdr3_aa: CASSPAGRTGSGMDIQYF
d_call: NA; v_call: TRBV30; clone_size: NA; j_call: TRBJ1-6; cdr3_length: 15; cdr3_nt: TGTGCCTGGAGTGCCCTATCCAGAGGCCCTTCACCCCTCCACTTT; cdr3_aa: CAWSALSRGPSPLHF
d_call: NA; v_call: TRBV11-2; clone_size: NA; j_call: TRBJ2-1; cdr3_length: 16; cdr3_nt: TGTGCCAGCAGCTTAGTGCCAGGGGGGTTGTACAATGAGCAGTTCTTC; cdr3_aa: CASSLVPGGLYNEQFF
d_call: TRBD1; v_call: TRBV3-1/TRBV3-2; clone_size: NA; j_call: TRBJ1-1; cdr3_length: 16; cdr3_nt: TGTGCCAGCAGCCAAGCTTTGACAGGGCCGGACACTGAAGCTTTCTTT; cdr3_aa: CASSQALTGPDTEAFF
d_call: TRBD1; v_call: TRBV18; clone_size: NA; j_call: TRBJ1-1; cdr3_length: 14; cdr3_nt: TGTGCCAGCTCACCCGACAGGGAGAACACTGAAGCTTTCTTT; cdr3_aa: CASSPDRENTEAFF
d_call: TRBD1; v_call: TRBV27; clone_size: NA; j_call: TRBJ1-5; cdr3_length: 13; cdr3_nt: TGTGCCAGCAGCGGGACAGAGACCTTGCCCCAGCATTTT; cdr3_aa: CASSGTETLPQHF
d_call: NA; v_call: TRBV5-1; clone_size: NA; j_call: TRBJ2-7; cdr3_length: 15; cdr3_nt: TGCGCCAGCAGCTTGGCCGGAGGTGGGGACTACGAGCAGTACTTC; cdr3_aa: CASSLAGGGDYEQYF
d_call: NA; v_call: TRBV5-4; clone_size: NA; j_call: TRBJ1-2; cdr3_length: 13; cdr3_nt: TGTGCCAGCAATCTGGGCGGGAGCTATGGCTACACCTTC; cdr3_aa: CASNLGGSYGYTF
d_call: TRBD1; v_call: TRBV6-1; clone_size: NA; j_call: TRBJ2-5; cdr3_length: 14; cdr3_nt: TGTGCCAGCAGTGACCGGGACAGGGGGGAGACCCAGTACTTC; cdr3_aa: CASSDRDRGETQYF
d_call: NA; v_call: TRBV28; clone_size: NA; j_call: TRBJ1-5; cdr3_length: 14; cdr3_nt: TGTGCCAGCAGTTTCCTCGGGGGGCTCCAGCCCCAGCATTTT; cdr3_aa: CASSFLGGLQPQHF
d_call: TRBD2; v_call: TRBV3-1/TRBV3-2; clone_size: NA; j_call: TRBJ2-1; cdr3_length: 15; cdr3_nt: TGTGCCAGCAGCCAAGTAGCGGGAGGGCCGTATGAGCAGTTCTTC; cdr3_aa: CASSQVAGGPYEQFF
d_call: NA; v_call: TRBV7-9; clone_size: NA; j_call: TRBJ1-5; cdr3_length: 17; cdr3_nt: TGTGCCAGCAGCTCGACACAAACTGGAACGAGCAATCAGCCCCAGCATTTT; cdr3_aa: CASSSTQTGTSNQPQHF
d_call: NA; v_call: TRBV5-1; clone_size: NA; j_call: TRBJ2-1; cdr3_length: 16; cdr3_nt: TGCGCCAGCAGCTTGGGGGCGATTAGCTCCTACAATGAGCAGTTCTTC; cdr3_aa: CASSLGAISSYNEQFF
d_call: NA; v_call: TRBV10-3; clone_size: NA; j_call: TRBJ2-1; cdr3_length: 14; cdr3_nt: TGTGCCATCAGTGAGTCTCCAGGCCCGAATGAGCAGTTCTTC; cdr3_aa: CAISESPGPNEQFF
d_call: NA; v_call: TRBV28; clone_size: few; j_call: TRBJ1-5; cdr3_length: 13; cdr3_nt: TGTGCCAGCGTAGCCAGGGTCGGTCAGCCCCAGCATTTT; cdr3_aa: CASVARVGQPQHF
d_call: NA; v_call: TRBV6-5; clone_size: NA; j_call: TRBJ2-1; cdr3_length: 15; cdr3_nt: TGTGCCAGCAGTTACTCGGTGCAGGGTAAAAATGAGCAGTTCTTC; cdr3_aa: CASSYSVQGKNEQFF
d_call: NA; v_call: TRBV7-9; clone_size: NA; j_call: TRBJ1-6; cdr3_length: 13; cdr3_nt: TGTGCCAGCAGCCTTGGTCGGGATTCACCCCTCCACTTT; cdr3_aa: CASSLGRDSPLHF
d_call: NA; v_call: TRBV6-5; clone_size: NA; j_call: TRBJ1-2; cdr3_length: 12; cdr3_nt: TGTGCCAGCAGTCAGCTGACTGGATTTTGGGAGTTC; cdr3_aa: CASSQLTGFWEF
d_call: TRBD2; v_call: TRBV7-3; clone_size: NA; j_call: TRBJ2-1; cdr3_length: 15; cdr3_nt: TGTGCCAGCAGGGGACCGGGACTAGCGGGGAATGAGCAGTTCTTC; cdr3_aa: CASRGPGLAGNEQFF
d_call: TRBD2; v_call: TRBV3-1/TRBV3-2; clone_size: NA; j_call: TRBJ2-7; cdr3_length: 16; cdr3_nt: TGTGCCAGCAGCCAATCTAGCGGGAGGGCTTCCTACGAGCAGTACTTC; cdr3_aa: CASSQSSGRASYEQYF